Sequencing of this TCR beta chain was carried out in a study of Ad26.COV2.S vaccination and SARS-CoV-2 variants. Study context: Intramuscularly, Ad26.COV2.S was given either once or twice, 56 days apart.

CDR1 is SGHDN and CDR2 is FVKESK in the germline V gene. Trimming took 6 bases from V and 6 from J, leaving 12 bases between them. The CDR3 contains 12 residues. The treatment was: around 19 received Ad26.COV2.S at low or high dose, single or two shots; several received placebo; per-sample allocation not given. Day 63 following the first vaccine or placebo injection was when the samples were taken. Based in Boston, the donor was an adult of 18-55 years. Clones were read by immunoSEQ multiplex PCR, and TCRdb kept only the in-frame ones, dropping some. The table shows 250,000 to 300,000 clones, with around 87% occurring only once.

The sequence was collected from a person aged 18-65 years who received the Ad26.COV2.S COVID-19 vaccine or a placebo. This specimen consisted of peripheral blood, obtained in a trial of Ad26.COV2.S vaccine versus placebo. This rearrangement joins TRBV14 to TRBJ2-7; unclear D gene. DNA for the CDR3: TGTGCCAGCAGTGTTCATGACGCCGAGCAGTACTTC. Protein sequence: CASSVHDAEQYF.